The 5 T cell receptor beta chains in this list originate from one sample, sequenced in a study of a mutant IDH1 vaccine in newly diagnosed glioma. Time point reported: week 47, end of study. Each dose delivered 300 ug of mutant IDH1 20-mer peptide subcutaneously with imiquimod. Method: immunoSEQ multiplex PCR; TCRdb's copy keeps in-frame clones and lacks some. Of approximately 80,000 clones in the sample, roughly 77% were seen once. No antigen is known for these receptors. The starting material was PBMCs, obtained from a glioma patient whose treatment included an IDH1 peptide vaccine. Receptors were obtained from a man in his forties or fifties with glioma.

The chain uses TRBV30 and TRBJ1-5; 7 positions agree with TRBD1. Germline V gene lookup returns CDR1 GTSNPN and CDR2 SVGIG (reference sequence). This CDR3 comprises 15 residues. Trimming at V came to 7 bases and at J to 2 bases, leaving 11 bases not matched to a gene. CDR3 amino acids: CAYTTEGQGNQPQHF. The CDR3 DNA sequence: TGTGCCTACACGACGGAAGGACAGGGCAATCAGCCCCAGCATTTT.

This chain uses TRBV29-1 with TRBJ2-2; 7 nucleotides agree with TRBD2. The CDR3 is made up of 12 amino acids. Trimming took 5 bases from V and 6 from J; bases not matched to a gene: 3. From germline, CDR1 is SQVTM and CDR2 ANQGSEA. Written as DNA, the CDR3 is TGCAGCGTTCGAGCGGGACCCGGGGAGCTGTTTTTT. It codes for CSVRAGPGELFF.

V usage is TRBV10-1 and J usage is TRBJ2-5; possible D gene TRBD1, 5 bases. V lost 0 bases and J lost 1, with 9 bases in between. CDR3 length: 15 residues. CDR1 is WNHNN and CDR2 is SYGVQD in the germline V gene (reference sequence). The chain's CDR3 is CASSESKQVQETQYF. The CDR3 DNA follows: TGCGCCAGCAGTGAGTCGAAACAGGTCCAAGAGACCCAGTACTTC.

This chain joins TRBV4-3 and TRBJ1-2; D unresolved. Between the trimmed V and J ends, which lost 1 base and 4 bases, there was a span of 13 bases. This CDR3 comprises 15 residues. The germline CDR1 and CDR2 sequences are LGHNA and YSLEER. CDR3 in amino acids: CASSQGVGNLYGYTF. CDR3 DNA: TGCGCCAGCAGCCAAGGGGTAGGGAACCTCTATGGCTACACCTTC.

The rearrangement links TRBV7-6 to TRBJ1-2; tentative D call: TRBD1 (5 bases). The V gene lost 5 bases and the J gene lost 7 bases, with 11 bases spanning the gap. The germline V gene encodes CDR1 SGHVS and CDR2 FNYEAQ. There are 12 residues in the CDR3. The CDR3 region has the DNA TGTGCCAGCAGCCCCGGGACGTCTGGCTACACCTTC. Translated, it gives CASSPGTSGYTF.